Each of the 15 T cell receptor beta chains below was sequenced from the same sample in a study of tumor-infiltrating lymphocytes in primary liver carcinoma. Each 20-30 mg portion of unsorted bulk tissue served as the source for co-extraction of RNA and DNA. TCR beta cDNA was reverse-transcribed from roughly 520 ng of total RNA. The reaction used a constant-region primer and ProtoScript II reverse transcriptase. Construction of TCR beta libraries relied on three successive nested multiplex PCR rounds employing slightly modified ARM-PCR. Forward primers for TRBV1-TRBV30 and a C-beta reverse primer served the first two PCR rounds, at approximately 10 cycles each. TCRdb redid the calling of the multiplex PCR reads with MiXCR, one entry per CDR3 protein. Of roughly 200,000 distinct CDR3 sequences detected, roughly 80% appear once; the ten largest clones hold roughly 20%. The source material was tumor tissue from primary liver carcinoma. The receptors come from a man between 40 and 49 years old with primary liver carcinoma and hepatitis B virus infection.

To note about this clonotype: The conserved final phenylalanine or tryptophan is absent from the CDR3, which likely points to a read error. The V call is TRBV6-1, the J call TRBJ2-3, with D hard to call. V lost 10 bases and J 5 bases, leaving 16 bases between the germline ends. The germline V gene has CDR1 MNHNS and CDR2 SASEGT. The CDR3 covers 13 residues. Here the CDR3 DNA reads TGTGCCATCACATCGGGCTACAGAGATACGCAGTATCTT. This encodes CAITSGYRDTQYL.

To note about this clonotype: One end of the junction does not line up with germline, which may come from a read error. This chain uses TRBV30 with TRBJ2-7, with TRBD2 matching 7 bases. Germline loops: CDR1 GTSNPN, CDR2 SVGIG (reference sequence). CDR3 length equals 15 residues. The DNA of the CDR3 is TGTACCTGGAGCCTACAGGCAGCGGGAAGCTACGACCAGTACTTC. This gives the protein CTWSLQAAGSYDQYF.

On this clonotype: Germline and junction disagree at one end, which may indicate a read error. V and J are TRBV19 and TRBJ1-6; 8 bases match TRBD1. Germline CDR1 reads LNHDA; CDR2 reads SQIVND (reference sequence). The CDR3 is 14 amino acids. The CDR3 nucleotides read TGTGCCAGTACCGACAGGGGAACGGATTCACTCCTCCACTTT. It codes for CASTDRGTDSLLHF.

As regards this clonotype: At one end the junction does not follow the germline gene, possibly because of a read error. V is TRBV7-8 and J is TRBJ2-7, with D possibly TRBD1 on 6 matching bases. CDR1 and CDR2 (germline): SGHVS, FQNEAQ. The CDR3 is 14 residues long. CDR3 in DNA: TGTGCCAGCCGCTTCCGGGACACCTCCTATGAGCAGTACTTC. Protein sequence: CASRFRDTSYEQYF.

The chain has TRBV4-1 and TRBJ2-2, with D uncertain. CDR3 length: 19 amino acids. The V gene's germline CDR1 is MGHRA and CDR2 YSYEKL. V dropped 2 bases and J dropped 9 bases, with 28 bases sitting between them. CDR3 residues: CASSQLYIPHCVKTWELFF. CDR3 nucleotide sequence: TGCGCCAGCAGCCAACTCTATATTCCCCATTGTGTGAAAACCTGGGAGCTGTTTTTT.

This rearrangement joins TRBV15 to TRBJ2-5; 8 nucleotides align to TRBD1. With 3 bases clipped from V and 2 bases from J, the junction kept 8 bases outside the gene matches. Germline V CDR1 and CDR2: LNHNV, YYDKDF (reference sequence). The CDR3 runs to 16 residues. The CDR3 protein is CATSSDRGDLQETQYF. Here the CDR3 DNA reads TGTGCCACCAGCAGCGACAGGGGAGATTTGCAAGAGACCCAGTACTTC.

With respect to this clonotype: Since the CDR3 does not end with the conserved phenylalanine or tryptophan, this likely comes from a read error. The V call is TRBV11-1, the J call TRBJ2-7; TRBD1 might be the D (5 bases). The CDR3 contains 13 residues. Trimming took 4 bases from V and 10 from J, leaving 17 bases between them. The germline CDR1 and CDR2 sequences are SGHAT and FQDESV (reference sequence). The CDR3 sequence is CASSSSQGGEQYS. The DNA for the CDR3 is TGTGCCAGCAGCTCCTCGCAGGGTGGCGAACAGTACTCC.

Notes on this clonotype: A read error may account for a junction end that differs from germline. The V call is TRBV4-2, the J call TRBJ1-2; possible D gene TRBD1, 6 bases. Looked up from germline, CDR1 is LGHNA and CDR2 is YNFKEQ. This CDR3 is built from 14 residues. CDR3 bases: TGTGCTAGCAGTCAAGAATGGACAGATGATGTCTACACCTTC. Its translation: CASSQEWTDDVYTF.

On this clonotype itself: The germline gene is not matched at one end of the junction; a read error may be the cause. V and J are TRBV11-2 and TRBJ1-1; D possibly corresponds to TRBD1 (5 bases). In germline, CDR1 is SGHAT, CDR2 FQNNGV. The CDR3 contains 13 residues. The CDR3 nucleotides read TGTGACAGCAGCTTGGGGGGGAACATTGAAGCCTTCTTT. Translated, it gives CDSSLGGNIEAFF. The variable domain in full, with the rest retrieved from reference TRBV11-2 and TRBJ1-1, is EAGVAQSPRYKIIEKRQSVAFWCNPISGHATLYWYQQILGQGPKLLIQFQNNGVVDDSQLPKDRFSAERLKGVDSTLKIQPAKLEDSAVYLCDSSLGGNIEAFFGQGTRLTVV.

V gene TRBV29-1 combines with J gene TRBJ2-7, with 9 bases aligning to TRBD1. V gave up 7 bases and J gave up 4 bases; unmatched junction bases: 8. The CDR3 loop spans 13 amino acids. Germline-derived CDR1 and CDR2 are SQVTM and ANQGSEA. The DNA for the CDR3 is TGCAGCGCCCGGACAGGGGCGGATTACGAGCAGTACTTC. Its protein is CSARTGADYEQYF.

On this clonotype itself: Here the CDR3 omits its conserved ending phenylalanine or tryptophan, so a read error is the likely source. The chain combines TRBV29-1 with TRBJ2-3; TRBD2 is a possible D gene (6 bases). In germline, CDR1 is SQVTM, CDR2 ANQGSEA. V was shortened by 7 bases and J by 4 bases, with 18 bases between the two germline ends. The CDR3 has 14 residues. The CDR3 reads CSAEGTGSADTQYI. For the CDR3, the DNA is TGCAGCGCTGAGGGTACCGGGAGTGCAGATACGCAGTATATT.

As concerns this clonotype: The CDR3 carries no conserved terminal phenylalanine or tryptophan, so it likely arises from a read error. The chain joins TRBV11-3 to TRBJ2-3; perhaps TRBD2 as D (6 bases). The CDR3 runs 15 residues. Germline V CDR1 and CDR2: SGHNT, YENEEA. CDR3 in DNA: TGTGACAGCAGTGCTGGGGGAGGTGGCACAGATACGCAGTATTCT. Protein sequence: CDSSAGGGGTDTQYS.

On this clonotype: Given a much more abundant clone one base away, this may be a read error. The chain carries TRBV30 and TRBJ2-1, with 11 bases aligning to TRBD2. The CDR3 length is 14 residues. Germline V lookup: CDR1 GTSNPN, CDR2 SVGIG (reference sequence). V was pared by 1 base and J by 7 bases, with 3 bases of the junction left unmatched. The CDR3 bases are TGTGCCTGGAGTGACACTAGCGGGGGAAATGAGCAGTTCTTC. This sequence encodes CAWSDTSGGNEQFF.

The chain recombines TRBV6-1 with TRBJ1-1; D not resolved. The V end was cut by 11 bases, the J end by 6 bases, with 19 bases between. The CDR3 loop spans 13 amino acids. Germline V lookup: CDR1 MNHNS, CDR2 SASEGT. The CDR3: CARSERREAEAFF. Here the CDR3 DNA reads TGTGCCCGTAGTGAAAGAAGGGAAGCTGAAGCTTTCTTT.

With respect to this clonotype: The junction differs from germline at one of its ends, possibly a read error. This rearrangement joins TRBV10-3 to TRBJ1-1, with D perhaps TRBD1 (5 bases). Germline lookup yields CDR1 ENHRY and CDR2 SYGVKD. The CDR3 contains 15 residues. CDR3 region: CVICKGTTMNTEAFF. The CDR3 DNA follows: TGTGTCATCTGTAAAGGGACGACGATGAACACTGAAGCTTTCTTT.